In its sample, the clone carrying this TCR beta chain was seen many times. Its antigen is unidentified. The time point: patch test 2, 6 weeks after DPC sensitization. Regarding treatment: therapeutic diphenylcyclopropenone sensitization with weekly scalp DPC. In every case, blood was obtained before the patch test was applied. Germline-derived CDR1 and CDR2 are SQVTM and ANQGSEA. V dropped 7 bases and J dropped 2 bases, with 13 bases sitting between them. The CDR3 contains 13 residues. Under the authors' procedure: TCRs per sample had a median of approximately 88,000 and ranged from about 20,000 to 700,000. TCRdb itself ran the RACE reads through MiXCR, one entry per CDR3 protein. TCRdb assigned the V and J calls; the authors' analysis was not used. Of about 94,000 distinct CDR3 sequences listed, 7% to 10% are singletons. This record belongs to a study of human T cells and chemical hapten exposure. Study details: Throughout the approximately 25-week study, diphenylcyclopropenone was applied weekly to the patients' scalps. Study-level results: Positively correlated with patch test score were the counts of PT1 expanded TCRs.

This TCR was sampled from a woman in her thirties or forties with alopecia areata. Some clones in this sample may be carry-over from other donors' samples. This specimen consisted of whole blood, obtained in connection with sensitization to the hapten diphenylcyclopropenone (DPC). This rearrangement joins TRBV29-1 to TRBJ2-3; tentative D call: TRBD2 (5 bases). CDR3 amino acids: CSGAGGTTDTQYF. CDR3 DNA sequence: TGCAGCGGGGCGGGCGGAACCACAGATACGCAGTATTTT.